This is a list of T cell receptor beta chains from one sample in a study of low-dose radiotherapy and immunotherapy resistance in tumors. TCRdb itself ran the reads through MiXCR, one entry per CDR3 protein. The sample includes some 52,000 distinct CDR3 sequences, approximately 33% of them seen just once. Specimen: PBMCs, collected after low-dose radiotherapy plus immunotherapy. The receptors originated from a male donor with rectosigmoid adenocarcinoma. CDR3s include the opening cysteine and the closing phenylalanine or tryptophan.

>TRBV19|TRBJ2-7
CASSIAAAASYEQYF
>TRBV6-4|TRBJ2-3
CASSDGGSSTDTQYF
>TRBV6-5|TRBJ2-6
CATSGASSGANVLTF
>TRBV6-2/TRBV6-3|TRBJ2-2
CASREMVVGELFFFFFF
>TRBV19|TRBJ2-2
CASSILGNTGELFF
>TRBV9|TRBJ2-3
CASSVVGDSTDTQYF
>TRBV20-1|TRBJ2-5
CSATDRGETQYF
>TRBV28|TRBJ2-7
CASRGQNSYEQYF
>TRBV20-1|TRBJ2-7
CSARDRQQTYEQYF
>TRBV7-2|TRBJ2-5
CASSFGSPGQKETQYF